Listed below are T cell receptor beta chains from one sample, sequenced in a study of cytomegalovirus exposure and HLA in healthy donors. Repertoires were generated with immunoSEQ multiplex PCR, while TCRdb's copy carries only in-frame clones and drops some. The data contain 150,000 to 250,000 clones, around 80% of them singletons. The sample comprised PBMCs. The origin of the receptors is a woman aged 25 to 45 in good health and CMV-seropositive. Each CDR3 is given with its conserved first and last residue. The D gene is left open where the match is weak. Clone sizes are given selectively: once, few, many, or a class where the clone is expanded.

size: NA; J: TRBJ2-5; D: NA; V: TRBV7-7; DNA: TGTGCCAGCAGCTCCGAGCGGCAAGAGACCCAGTACTTC; CDR3: CASSSERQETQYF
size: NA; J: TRBJ2-5; D: NA; V: TRBV11-3; DNA: TGTGCCAGCAGCGCCAGACTAGGGGGGGCCCAAGAGACCCAGTACTTC; CDR3: CASSARLGGAQETQYF
size: NA; J: TRBJ2-2; D: NA; V: TRBV18; DNA: TGTGCCAGCTCACCACCTAGCGCGGAGCTGTTTTTT; CDR3: CASSPPSAELFF
size: NA; J: TRBJ2-7; D: TRBD1; V: TRBV29-1; DNA: TGCAGCGCCCAGGACAGGAGTCCTGGCGAGCAGTACTTC; CDR3: CSAQDRSPGEQYF
size: NA; J: TRBJ2-2; D: NA; V: TRBV9; DNA: TGTGCCAGCAGCGTTGGGGGGTCCTTCCGGGAGCTGTTTTTT; CDR3: CASSVGGSFRELFF
size: NA; J: TRBJ2-1; D: NA; V: TRBV7-6; DNA: TGTGCCAGCAGCCCATCCCCCACGGATGAGCAGTTCTTC; CDR3: CASSPSPTDEQFF
size: few; J: TRBJ1-2; D: NA; V: TRBV6-5; DNA: TGTGCCAGCAGTTACAGGGGGGGCTATGGCTACACCTTC; CDR3: CASSYRGGYGYTF
size: NA; J: TRBJ2-4; D: NA; V: TRBV7-2; DNA: TGTGCCAGCAGCTTTAGCGGATTAGCCAAAAACATTCAGTACTTC; CDR3: CASSFSGLAKNIQYF
size: NA; J: TRBJ1-1; D: NA; V: TRBV6-5; DNA: TGTGCCAGCAGCCAAGGAGGTATGGGGACTGAAGCTTTCTTT; CDR3: CASSQGGMGTEAFF
size: NA; J: TRBJ1-2; D: TRBD1; V: TRBV30; DNA: TGTGCCTGGAGTGTAGGGACAGGGAACTATGGCTACACCTTC; CDR3: CAWSVGTGNYGYTF
size: NA; J: TRBJ2-7; D: TRBD2; V: TRBV6-5; DNA: TGTGCCAGCAGCCTGGGACTAGCGGGAAGCGAGCAGTACTTC; CDR3: CASSLGLAGSEQYF
size: NA; J: TRBJ1-5; D: TRBD1; V: TRBV14; DNA: TGTGCCAGCAGCCAAGAAAGGGGGACAGGTAACGGCAATCAGCCCCAGCATTTT; CDR3: CASSQERGTGNGNQPQHF
size: once; J: TRBJ1-2; D: NA; V: TRBV25-1; DNA: TGTGCCAGCAGTGATATTCTTGGCCCCTATGGCTACACCTTC; CDR3: CASSDILGPYGYTF
size: NA; J: TRBJ1-4; D: NA; V: TRBV5-1; DNA: TGCGCCAGCAGCTTGGAACGGAAACTGTTTTTT; CDR3: CASSLERKLFF
size: NA; J: TRBJ2-3; D: TRBD2; V: TRBV30; DNA: TGTGCCTGGGGAAGCGGGATAGATACGCAGTATTTT; CDR3: CAWGSGIDTQYF
size: NA; J: TRBJ1-5; D: TRBD1; V: TRBV27; DNA: TGTGCCAGCAGGCCGACAGGGGAAAGCAATCAGCCCCAGCATTTT; CDR3: CASRPTGESNQPQHF
size: once; J: TRBJ1-4; D: NA; V: TRBV6-5; DNA: TGTGCCAGCAGTTACTCGGGCCCCGCGGCGGGGGAAAAACTGTTTTTT; CDR3: CASSYSGPAAGEKLFF
size: NA; J: TRBJ1-2; D: TRBD1; V: TRBV18; DNA: TGTGCCAGCTCACCGGACAGGGAAGGAGGCTACACCTTC; CDR3: CASSPDREGGYTF
size: NA; J: TRBJ2-7; D: NA; V: TRBV7-9; DNA: TGTGCCAGCAGCGATTTAAGGGGATACTCCTACGAGCAGTACTTC; CDR3: CASSDLRGYSYEQYF